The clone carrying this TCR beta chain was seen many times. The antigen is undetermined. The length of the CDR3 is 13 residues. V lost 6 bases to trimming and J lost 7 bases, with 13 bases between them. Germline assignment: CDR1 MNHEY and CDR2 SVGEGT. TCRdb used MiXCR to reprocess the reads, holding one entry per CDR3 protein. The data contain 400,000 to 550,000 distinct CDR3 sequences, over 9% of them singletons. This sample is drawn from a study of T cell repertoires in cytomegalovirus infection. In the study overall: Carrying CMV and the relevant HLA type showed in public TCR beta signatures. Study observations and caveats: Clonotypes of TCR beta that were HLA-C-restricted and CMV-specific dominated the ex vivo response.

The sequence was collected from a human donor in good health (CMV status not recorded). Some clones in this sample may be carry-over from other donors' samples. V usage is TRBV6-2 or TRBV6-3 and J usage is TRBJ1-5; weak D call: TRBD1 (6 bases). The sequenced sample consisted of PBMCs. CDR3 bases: TGTGCCAGCAGAGACAGGTCCGGACAGCCCCAGCATTTT. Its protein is CASRDRSGQPQHF.